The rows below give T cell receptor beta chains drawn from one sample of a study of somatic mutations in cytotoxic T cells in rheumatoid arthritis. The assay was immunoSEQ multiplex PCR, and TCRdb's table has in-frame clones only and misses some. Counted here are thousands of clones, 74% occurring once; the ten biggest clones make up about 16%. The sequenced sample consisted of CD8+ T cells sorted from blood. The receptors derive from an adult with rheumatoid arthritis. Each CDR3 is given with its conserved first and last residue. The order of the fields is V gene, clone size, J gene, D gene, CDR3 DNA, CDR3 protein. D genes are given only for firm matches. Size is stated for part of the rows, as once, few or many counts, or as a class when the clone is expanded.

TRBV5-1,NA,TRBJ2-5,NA,TGCGCCAGCAGCTTGTCCCCAGGGGCTCAAGAGACCCAGTACTTC,CASSLSPGAQETQYF
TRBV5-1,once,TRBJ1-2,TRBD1,TGCGCCAGCAGCTTGGATTACAGGGGGGGGAACTATGGCTACACCTTC,CASSLDYRGGNYGYTF
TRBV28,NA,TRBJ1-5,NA,TGTGCCACCCTTGAAGTAAGGAGCAATCAGCCCCAGCATTTT,CATLEVRSNQPQHF
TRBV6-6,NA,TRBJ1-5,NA,TGTGCCAGCAGTTACTCCGCCGGATCTAGCAATCAGCCCCAGCATTTT,CASSYSAGSSNQPQHF
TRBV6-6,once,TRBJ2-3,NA,TGTGCCAGCAGTTACTCAGAAGATACGCAGTATTTT,CASSYSEDTQYF
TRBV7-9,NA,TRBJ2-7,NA,TGTGCCAGCAGCTTGGTGCATCCGGACACTTACTCCTACGAGCAGTACTTC,CASSLVHPDTYSYEQYF
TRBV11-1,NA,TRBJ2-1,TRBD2,TGTGCCAGCAGCTTAAGACTAGCTAGTGAGCAGTTCTTC,CASSLRLASEQFF
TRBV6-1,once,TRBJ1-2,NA,TGTGCCAGCAGCCTCTCCGTTGGGGGGGTTGATGGCTACACCTTC,CASSLSVGGVDGYTF
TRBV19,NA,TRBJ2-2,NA,TGTGCCACCTTGGGGGGAAGCGGGGAGCTGTTTTTT,CATLGGSGELFF
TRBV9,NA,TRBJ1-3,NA,TGTGCCAGCAGCCCCGGACCCCTTTCTGGAAACACCATATATTTT,CASSPGPLSGNTIYF
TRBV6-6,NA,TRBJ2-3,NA,TGTGCCAGCAGTTACGAGCCCACAGGGATGGTAGATACGCAGTATTTT,CASSYEPTGMVDTQYF
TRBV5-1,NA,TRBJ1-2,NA,TGCGCCAGCAGCTTGGCTTTGGGGCCCACTAACTATGGCTACACCTTC,CASSLALGPTNYGYTF